This TCR beta chain appears in the sequencing data of a study of control samples from healthy donors and cancer patients. Sequenced by immunoSEQ multiplex PCR; TCRdb stores in-frame clones only, minus some. The table records about 250,000 clones, about four fifths of them present only once. This clone has just a few counts. A read error may account for a junction end that differs from germline. The origin of this receptor is a woman aged 55-75 years with lung cancer. Input material: PBMCs.

This CDR3 is CAGRDRNEKLFF. The CDR3, as DNA: TGTGCCGGCAGGGACCGGAACGAAAAACTGTTTTTT. This rearrangement joins TRBV12-3 or TRBV12-4 to TRBJ1-4; tentative D call: TRBD1 (5 bases). This CDR3 region has 12 residues.